The clone carrying this TCR beta chain showed up many times. The data were taken from a study of molecular identifiers for immune sequencing clone quantification. Looking at the study overall: Naive CD8 RNA (approximately 20,000 or 100,000 cells) was divided into five aliquots, with four sequenced.

Each library that profiled naive CD8 cells came from roughly 18,000 to 920,000 sorted cells with 10%, 30% or 50% RNA. Sorted naive CD8 T cells were those defined as CD8+CD4-CCR7+CD45RA+. From the PCR reads, TCRdb called clonotypes with MiXCR, one entry per CDR3 protein. Among some 680,000 distinct CDR3 sequences listed, 25% were seen once. This CDR3 region has 14 residues. Trimming took 5 bases from V and 0 from J, leaving 10 bases between them. Germline V CDR1 and CDR2: MNHEY, SVGAGI. This TCR was recovered from a human donor in good health. Some libraries in this study had Jurkat cell RNA spiked in. The chain combines TRBV6-5 with TRBJ1-1; tentative D call: TRBD1 (6 bases). The sequenced sample consisted of naive CD8+ T cells from blood, with Jurkat cell RNA spiked in. Subset meaning: FACS-sorted CD8+CD4-CCR7+CD45RA+ naive T cells. The CDR3 spells CASSTGQLNTEAFF. The CDR3 bases are TGTGCCAGCAGTACGGGACAACTGAACACTGAAGCTTTCTTT.